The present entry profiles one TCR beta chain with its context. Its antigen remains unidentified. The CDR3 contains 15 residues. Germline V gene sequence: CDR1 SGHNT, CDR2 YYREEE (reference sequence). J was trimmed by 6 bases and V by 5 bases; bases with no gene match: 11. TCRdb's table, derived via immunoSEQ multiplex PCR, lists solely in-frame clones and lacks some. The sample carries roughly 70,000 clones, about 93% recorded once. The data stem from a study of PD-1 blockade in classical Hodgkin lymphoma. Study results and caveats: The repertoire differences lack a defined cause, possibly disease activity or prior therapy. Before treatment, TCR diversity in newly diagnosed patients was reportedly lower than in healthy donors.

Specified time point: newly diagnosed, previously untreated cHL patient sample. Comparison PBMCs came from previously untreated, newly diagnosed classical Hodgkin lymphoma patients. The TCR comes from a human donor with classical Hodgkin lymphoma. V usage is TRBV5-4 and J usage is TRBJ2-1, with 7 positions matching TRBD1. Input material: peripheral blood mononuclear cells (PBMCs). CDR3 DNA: TGTGCCAGCAGTTCCGGACAGGCTACCACCAATGAGCAGTTCTTC. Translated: CASSSGQATTNEQFF.